These 17 T cell receptor beta chains were all obtained from the same sample, sequenced in a study of Graves' ophthalmopathy and Graves' hyperthyroidism. RNA transcripts yielded amplified TCR beta CDR3 regions. The first-round RT-PCR employed HTBI primers together with the Qiagen OneStep RT-PCR kit. A multiplex PCR was then performed as the second round. MiXCR was run by TCRdb on the multiplex PCR reads, yielding one entry per CDR3 protein. The sample gives fewer than 350,000 distinct CDR3 sequences, 17% of which show up once; 9% to 15% is in the top ten. Sequences were obtained from peripheral blood. The receptors shown here come from an adult man with Graves' ophthalmopathy.

This clonotype was counted ten times or more. J is TRBJ2-7 and V is TRBV5-4; D unclear. V lost 1 base and J 2 bases, leaving 10 bases between the germline ends. Germline-derived CDR1 and CDR2 are SGHNT and YYREEE (reference sequence). The length of the CDR3 is 14 residues. The CDR3 DNA follows: TGTGCCAGCAGCTTGTCACCGGTTACCTACGAGCAGTACTTC. Translated, it gives CASSLSPVTYEQYF.

This clonotype has at least ten counts. The chain links TRBV6-1 to TRBJ2-5; D is possibly TRBD2 (6 bases). Germline V gene sequence: CDR1 MNHNS, CDR2 SASEGT. The V end was cut by 5 bases, the J end by 0 bases, with 13 bases between. CDR3 length: 15 residues. The DNA for the CDR3 is TGTGCCAGCAGTACACCCCGGGACTACCAAGAGACCCAGTACTTC. Amino acids: CASSTPRDYQETQYF.

This clonotype showed up many times. The chain carries TRBV19 and TRBJ2-5; 9 bases are a match to TRBD1. Germline loops: CDR1 LNHDA, CDR2 SQIVND (reference sequence). Trimming removed 1 base from V and 5 bases from J; junction bases left unmatched: 5. The CDR3 spans 15 residues. CDR3 sequence reads: CASSIGNRGPETQYF. CDR3 DNA: TGTGCCAGTAGTATAGGTAACAGGGGGCCGGAGACCCAGTACTTC. The entire variable domain, with the rest obtained from reference TRBV19 and TRBJ2-5, is as follows: DGGITQSPKYLFRKEGQNVTLSCEQNLNHDAMYWYRQDPGQGLRLIYYSQIVNDFQKGDIAEGYSVSREKKESFPLTVTSAQKNPTAFYLCASSIGNRGPETQYFGPGTRLLVL.

At least ten counts were recorded for this clonotype. The V gene is TRBV30, the J gene TRBJ1-1; D gene ambiguous. CDR3 length: 13 residues. Trimming removed 2 bases at V and 0 bases at J, with 7 bases between. Germline lookup yields CDR1 GTSNPN and CDR2 SVGIG (reference sequence). The DNA of the CDR3 is TGTGCCTGGAGTCCACGGGTGAACACTGAAGCTTTCTTT. Encoded protein: CAWSPRVNTEAFF.

This clonotype has just a few counts. The rearrangement uses TRBV18 and TRBJ1-2; a possible D gene is TRBD1 (6 bases). The ends were cut back, 3 bases at V and 4 bases at J, with 15 bases in the middle. The germline CDR1 and CDR2 sequences are KGHSH and LQKENI. The CDR3 contains 15 residues. CDR3 loop: CASSPGVGDTYGYTF. In DNA, the CDR3 is TGTGCCAGCTCACCGGGCGTAGGGGACACCTATGGCTACACCTTC.

This clonotype was detected ten times or more. The rearrangement links TRBV6-5 to TRBJ2-5; D is uncertain. CDR1 and CDR2 (germline): MNHEY, SVGAGI. V gave up 7 bases and J gave up 2 bases, with 14 bases separating them. The length of the CDR3 is 14 residues. CDR3 sequence (DNA): TGTGCCAGCACCACTCGTTTTGGACAAGAGACCCAGTACTTC. Its translation is CASTTRFGQETQYF.

As regards this clonotype: A much larger clone differs by one base, so this may be a read error. The gene calls are TRBV20-1 and TRBJ2-5, with TRBD2 matching 9 bases. CDR3 length: 13 residues. Germline CDR1 and CDR2: DFQATT and SNEGSKA (reference sequence). The CDR3 region is CSAQGTSQETRYF. CDR3 coding DNA: TGCAGTGCTCAAGGGACTAGCCAAGAGACCCGGTACTTC.

As for this clonotype: The junction does not match germline at one end; this may be a read error. The genes are TRBV6-2 or TRBV6-3 and TRBJ1-2; TRBD1 might be the D (5 bases). The CDR3 has 15 residues. CDR1 is MNHEY and CDR2 is SVGEGT in the germline V gene. CDR3 sequence: CASSLGLGANYGYNF. CDR3 bases: TGTGCCAGCAGTTTGGGACTGGGAGCTAACTATGGCTACAACTTC.

V gene TRBV7-9 combines with J gene TRBJ2-5; D perhaps matches TRBD1 (5 bases). Germline CDR1 SEHNR, CDR2 FQNEAQ (reference sequence). The CDR3 has 12 amino acids. V gave up 3 bases and J gave up 6 bases, with 8 bases separating them. Here the CDR3 reads CASSFGAQTQYF. In DNA, the CDR3 is TGTGCCAGCAGCTTTGGGGCACAGACCCAGTACTTC. Variable domain in full (rest from reference TRBV7-9 and TRBJ2-5): DTGVSQNPRHKITKRGQNVTFRCDPISEHNRLYWYRQTLGQGPEFLTYFQNEAQLEKSRLLSDRFSAERPKGSFSTLEIQRTEQGDSAMYLCASSFGAQTQYFGPGTRLLVL.

On this clonotype itself: The conserved phenylalanine or tryptophan is not found at the CDR3 terminus, so this likely reflects a read error. The rearrangement joins TRBV18 to TRBJ1-6; no clear D. Germline-derived CDR1 and CDR2 are KGHSH and LQKENI. The germline V and J ends were trimmed by 6 bases and 9 bases, with 12 bases remaining between them. The CDR3 has 13 residues. The CDR3 DNA reads as TGTGCCAGCTCCCAAATAGAAGGTTCACCCCTCCACTCT. Translation gives CASSQIEGSPLHS.

This clonotype occurred many times. The J gene is TRBJ2-7, the V gene TRBV11-2, with 9 bases identical to TRBD2. J lost 5 bases, V lost 1 base, and 6 bases had no gene match. The germline gives CDR1 SGHAT, CDR2 FQNNGV. The CDR3 is 15 residues long. The CDR3 region has the DNA TGTGCCAGCAGCTTAGTAGGTGGGACTAGCCACGAGCAGTACTTC. This gives the protein CASSLVGGTSHEQYF. Complete variable domain (other parts from reference TRBV11-2 and TRBJ2-7): EAGVAQSPRYKIIEKRQSVAFWCNPISGHATLYWYQQILGQGPKLLIQFQNNGVVDDSQLPKDRFSAERLKGVDSTLKIQPAKLEDSAVYLCASSLVGGTSHEQYFGPGTRLTVT.

There are many counts of this clonotype. The chain has TRBV3-1 and TRBJ2-2, with D perhaps matching TRBD2 (6 bases). Deletions cut 2 bases from V and 2 bases from J, with 12 bases between. The length of the CDR3 is 16 residues. Germline CDR1 LGHDT, CDR2 YNNKEL (reference sequence). The CDR3 sequence: CASSQSVGGNTGELFF. For the CDR3, the DNA is TGTGCCAGCAGCCAATCTGTCGGGGGTAACACCGGGGAGCTGTTTTTT.

This clonotype has ten or more counts. The rearrangement uses TRBV4-2 and TRBJ1-1; possible D gene TRBD1, 6 bases. Germline CDR1 is LGHNA and CDR2 is YNFKEQ. V lost 2 bases, J lost 6 bases, and 10 bases lay in between. CDR3 length equals 13 residues. Here the CDR3 reads CASSQRTAPEAFF. CDR3 nucleotide sequence: TGTGCCAGCAGCCAAAGGACAGCCCCTGAAGCTTTCTTT.

Many counts were recorded for this clonotype. The chain links TRBV4-3 to TRBJ1-6; D unclear. The length of the CDR3 is 15 residues. Trimming took 0 bases from V and 4 from J, leaving 7 bases between them. From germline, CDR1 is LGHNA and CDR2 YSLEER. The CDR3 coding sequence is TGCGCCAGCAGCCAAGAAACAGCTTATAATTCACCCCTCCACTTT. Residues: CASSQETAYNSPLHF.

This clonotype was seen repeatedly, ten times or more. V usage is TRBV7-2 and J usage is TRBJ1-1, with a weak D call TRBD1 (5 bases). V dropped 5 bases and J dropped 6 bases, with 13 bases sitting between them. The CDR3 is 13 residues long. The germline gives CDR1 SGHTA, CDR2 FQGNSA. The CDR3 loop is CASSAWGLSEAFF. The CDR3 bases are TGTGCCAGCAGCGCTTGGGGGTTGTCTGAAGCTTTCTTT.

This chain joins TRBV11-1 and TRBJ2-7; tentatively, D is TRBD1 or TRBD2 (5 bases each). Trimming pared 5 bases from V and 2 bases from J, leaving 16 bases between. The CDR3 loop spans 15 amino acids. Germline V gene lookup returns CDR1 SGHAT and CDR2 FQDESV (reference sequence). Here the CDR3 reads CASSGTGGAAYEQYF. The CDR3 coding sequence is TGTGCCAGCAGCGGGACCGGTGGGGCAGCCTACGAGCAGTACTTC. Using reference TRBV11-1 and TRBJ2-7 for the parts outside the CDR3, the full variable domain is EAEVAQSPRYKITEKSQAVAFWCDPISGHATLYWYRQILGQGPELLVQFQDESVVDDSQLPKDRFSAERLKGVDSTLKIQPAELGDSAMYLCASSGTGGAAYEQYFGPGTRLTVT.

In its sample, this clonotype was seen many times. A much larger clone lies a single base off, so this may be a read error. CDR3 region: CAGTSGQFNSPLHF. CDR3 DNA sequence: TGTGCCGGCACCTCAGGACAGTTTAATTCACCCCTCCACTTT. The chain carries TRBV28 and TRBJ1-6, with D tentatively TRBD1 (6 bases). This CDR3 has 14 residues. Germline CDR1 reads MDHEN; CDR2 reads SYDVKM. The germline V and J ends were trimmed by 11 bases and 6 bases, with 17 bases remaining between them.